A single sample is the source of the 28 T cell receptor beta chains below, sequenced in a study of breast tumors, draining lymph nodes, adjacent tissues. TCRdb reprocessed the multiplex PCR reads via MiXCR and lists one record per CDR3 protein. The sample records 70,000 to 85,000 distinct CDR3 sequences, roughly a fifth being singletons. Axillary draining lymph nodes of breast cancer patients supplied the node samples. The sample comprised axillary lymph node tissue. The source is a female donor with breast cancer. Some clones in this sample may be carry-over from other donors' samples.

This clonotype was counted ten times or more. The V call is TRBV6-1, the J call TRBJ1-2; a weak D match, TRBD1 (5 bases). With 5 bases removed from V and 7 bases from J, the gap between germline ends came to 17 bases. Looked up from germline, CDR1 is MNHNS and CDR2 is SASEGT. CDR3 length: 14 amino acids. Here the CDR3 reads CASSPGGGIGGYTF. CDR3 sequence (DNA): TGTGCCAGCAGTCCCGGGGGGGGTATCGGTGGCTACACCTTC.

Many counts were recorded for this clonotype. The chain uses TRBV19 and TRBJ2-7; D call uncertain. The V end lost 4 bases, the J end lost 2 bases, and 18 bases lay between the germline ends. The CDR3 covers 16 residues. Germline CDR1 LNHDA, CDR2 SQIVND (reference sequence). The CDR3 reads CASSNTLRAEAYEQYF. Here the CDR3 DNA reads TGTGCCAGTAGTAACACTTTGAGAGCAGAAGCCTACGAGCAGTACTTC.

This clonotype was seen repeatedly, ten times or more. The V and J genes are TRBV7-9 and TRBJ2-1; 13 bases are shared with TRBD2. The CDR3 spans 15 residues. Germline CDR1 reads SEHNR; CDR2 reads FQNEAQ (reference sequence). V was clipped by 5 bases and J by 9 bases; unmatched bases: 7. The CDR3 DNA follows: TGTGCCAGCAGCCCCCGACTAGCGGGAGGTTCTGAGCAGTTCTTC. Translation gives CASSPRLAGGSEQFF.

A note on this clonotype: With a much larger clone just one base away, this may be a read error. Given the absence of the conserved phenylalanine or tryptophan at the CDR3 end, a read error is likely. The rearrangement joins TRBV7-3 to TRBJ2-2; a weak D match, TRBD2 (6 bases). Germline values: CDR1 SGHTA, CDR2 FQGTGA. V lost 0 bases and J lost 4, with 6 bases in between. There are 14 residues in the CDR3. The CDR3 reads CASSLTAGTGELFY. CDR3 sequence (DNA): TGTGCCAGCAGCTTAACAGCGGGCACCGGGGAGCTGTTTTAT.

This clonotype was seen repeatedly, ten times or more. This chain connects TRBV19 to TRBJ2-2, with 7 bases fitting TRBD1. V was pared by 6 bases and J by 2 bases, with 6 bases of the junction left unmatched. CDR1 is LNHDA, CDR2 SQIVND, per germline (reference sequence). This CDR3 has 15 amino acids. In DNA form, the CDR3 reads TGTGCCAGTAGGGGGACAGAAACTAACACCGGGGAGCTGTTTTTT. Its protein is CASRGTETNTGELFF. The full variable domain, its missing parts supplied by reference TRBV19 and TRBJ2-2, is DGGITQSPKYLFRKEGQNVTLSCEQNLNHDAMYWYRQDPGQGLRLIYYSQIVNDFQKGDIAEGYSVSREKKESFPLTVTSAQKNPTAFYLCASRGTETNTGELFFGEGSRLTVL.

This clonotype was detected ten times or more. This rearrangement joins TRBV11-2 to TRBJ1-3; D may be TRBD1 (5 bases). V was trimmed by 2 bases and J by 0 bases, leaving 14 bases between them. The CDR3 consists of 17 residues. Germline V lookup: CDR1 SGHAT, CDR2 FQNNGV. The CDR3 reads CASSLLPQDTSGNTIYF. The DNA of the CDR3 is TGTGCCAGCAGCTTACTCCCGCAGGACACCTCTGGAAACACCATATATTTT.

Ten or more counts support this clonotype. CDR3 region: CSATISGGTGELFF. The CDR3 DNA follows: TGCAGTGCAACCATTAGCGGGGGCACCGGGGAGCTGTTTTTT. The chain carries TRBV20-1 and TRBJ2-2; 9 nucleotides line up with TRBD2. This CDR3 is 14 amino acids long. The germline CDR1 and CDR2 sequences are DFQATT and SNEGSKA (reference sequence). With V trimmed by 6 bases and J by 4 bases, 6 bases remained unmatched.

This clonotype was seen at least ten times. The rearrangement links TRBV7-6 to TRBJ2-7; no clear D gene. Trimming shortened V by 1 base and J by 5 bases, and 3 bases separated the two germline ends. This CDR3 is 11 amino acids long. Per germline, CDR1 SGHVS and CDR2 FNYEAQ. Written as DNA, the CDR3 is TGTGCCAGCAGCTTAGGGGACGAGCAGTACTTC. Protein sequence: CASSLGDEQYF.

As for this clonotype: This could be a read error, since a much larger clone is one nucleotide away. The V gene is TRBV3-1, the J gene TRBJ1-2; unclear D gene. Germline CDR1 is LGHDT and CDR2 is YNNKEL (reference sequence). The CDR3 length is 14 residues. V was trimmed by 4 bases and J by 4 bases, leaving 13 bases between them. The CDR3 is CASSPRRGSYGYTF. Here the CDR3 DNA reads TGTGCCAGCAGCCCCCGACGGGGTTCCTATGGCTACACCTTC. The variable domain in full, with the rest retrieved from reference TRBV3-1 and TRBJ1-2, is DTAVSQTPKYLVTQMGNDKSIKCEQNLGHDTMYWYKQDSKKFLKIMFSYNNKELIINETVPNRFSPKSPDKAHLNLHINSLELGDSAVYFCASSPRRGSYGYTFGSGTRLTVV.

The table lists this clonotype with many counts. V usage is TRBV11-3 and J usage is TRBJ2-1; possible D gene TRBD2, 7 bases. This CDR3 spans 15 amino acids. V was pared by 7 bases and J by 0 bases, with 13 bases between. Germline V gene sequence: CDR1 SGHNT, CDR2 YENEEA. CDR3 in DNA: TGTGCCAGCACCCCAAGGGGGGGCTCCTACAATGAGCAGTTCTTC. It yields the protein CASTPRGGSYNEQFF.

This clonotype was recorded at least ten times. The chain links TRBV12-3 or TRBV12-4 to TRBJ1-2; D possibly corresponds to TRBD1 (5 bases). The CDR3 is 13 residues long. V was clipped by 7 bases and J by 5 bases, with 14 bases between them. The CDR3 region is CASTQSRVYGYTF. The DNA of the CDR3 is TGTGCCAGCACCCAATCCAGGGTATATGGCTACACCTTC.

This clonotype appeared many times. V is TRBV12-3 or TRBV12-4 and J is TRBJ2-5; D is perhaps TRBD2 (5 bases). Trimming took 2 bases from V and 5 from J, leaving 6 bases between them. CDR3 length: 12 amino acids. The CDR3 loop is CASSLTGETQYF. The CDR3 DNA sequence: TGTGCCAGCAGTTTAACGGGGGAGACCCAGTACTTC.

A remark on this clonotype: This could be a read error, since a much larger clone is one nucleotide away. The chain is built from TRBV5-1 and TRBJ2-5, with D tentatively TRBD2 (5 bases). This CDR3 is 13 amino acids long. Germline assignment: CDR1 SGHRS and CDR2 YFSETQ. CDR3 sequence reads: CASSLYGKETQCF. DNA for the CDR3: TGCGCCAGCAGCTTGTACGGGAAAGAGACCCAGTGCTTC.

The chain is built from TRBV30 and TRBJ1-5; TRBD1 agrees at 9 bases. CDR3 size: 14 residues. V was pared by 3 bases and J by 4 bases, with 4 bases of the junction left unmatched. The germline CDR1 and CDR2 sequences are GTSNPN and SVGIG (reference sequence). The CDR3 nucleotides are TGTGCCTGGAGCCTCGGGACAGGGAATCAGCCCCAGCATTTT. Amino acid sequence: CAWSLGTGNQPQHF.

This clonotype was counted ten times or more. The chain is built from TRBV6-5 and TRBJ2-7; 7 bases are shared with TRBD2. Germline V gene lookup returns CDR1 MNHEY and CDR2 SVGAGI. Trimming removed 1 base from V and 4 bases from J; junction bases left unmatched: 10. The CDR3 consists of 16 residues. The CDR3 sequence is CASSYLTSGTTYEQYF. In DNA form, the CDR3 reads TGTGCCAGCAGTTACTTGACGTCCGGGACTACGTACGAGCAGTACTTC.

This clonotype was seen many times. The CDR3 reads CASSPLAGGSGDTQYF. The CDR3 DNA sequence: TGTGCCAGCAGCCCCCTAGCGGGAGGATCGGGTGATACGCAGTATTTT. V and J are TRBV9 and TRBJ2-3; 11 positions agree with TRBD2. This CDR3 spans 16 amino acids. Germline V gene sequence: CDR1 SGDLS, CDR2 YYNGEE. With V trimmed by 4 bases and J by 6 bases, 10 bases remained unmatched.

The table lists this clonotype with many counts. V is TRBV7-2 and J is TRBJ1-2; no definite D call. Germline lookup yields CDR1 SGHTA and CDR2 FQGNSA. The CDR3 is 15 amino acids. V was clipped by 1 base and J by 2 bases, with 11 bases between them. The CDR3 loop reads CASSLGARENYGYTF. The CDR3 region has the DNA TGTGCCAGCAGCTTAGGGGCTCGGGAGAACTATGGCTACACCTTC.

This chain uses TRBV12-3 or TRBV12-4 with TRBJ2-5; perhaps TRBD2 as D (5 bases). V dropped 6 bases and J dropped 7 bases, with 18 bases sitting between them. The CDR3 extends over 14 amino acids. CDR3: CASSPEIAPGTQYF. The CDR3 nucleotides read TGTGCCAGCAGCCCCGAAATAGCGCCGGGGACCCAGTACTTC.

This clonotype was observed many times. J is TRBJ2-7 and V is TRBV11-2; D perhaps matches TRBD2 (6 bases). Per germline, CDR1 SGHAT and CDR2 FQNNGV. The CDR3 contains 17 residues. The V end was cut by 1 base, the J end by 3 bases, with 19 bases between. For the CDR3, the DNA is TGTGCCAGCAGCTTAGCTAACCCCCGGGGGTGGGTCTACGAGCAGTACTTC. Its protein is CASSLANPRGWVYEQYF.

The rearrangement links TRBV20-1 to TRBJ2-1; D unresolved. The CDR3 runs 12 residues. Trimming shortened V by 8 bases and J by 9 bases, and 17 bases separated the two germline ends. The germline V gene encodes CDR1 DFQATT and CDR2 SNEGSKA (reference sequence). CDR3 sequence reads: CSSNHLGFEQFF. CDR3 nucleotide sequence: TGCAGTTCCAACCACCTGGGATTTGAGCAGTTCTTC.

This clonotype was observed many times. J is TRBJ2-5 and V is TRBV19; D is perhaps TRBD1 or TRBD2 (5 bases each). CDR3 length: 15 residues. The germline V and J ends were trimmed by 4 bases and 2 bases, with 14 bases remaining between them. CDR1 LNHDA and CDR2 SQIVND come from the germline V gene (reference sequence). The DNA of the CDR3 is TGTGCCAGTAGTAGGGACCGGGACGCTCAAGAGACCCAGTACTTC. Protein sequence: CASSRDRDAQETQYF.

Many counts were recorded for this clonotype. The chain is built from TRBV20-1 and TRBJ2-1; the D gene is possibly TRBD2 (6 bases). Trimming shortened V by 5 bases and J by 3 bases, and 14 bases separated the two germline ends. This CDR3 has 14 residues. Germline CDR1 and CDR2: DFQATT and SNEGSKA (reference sequence). The CDR3 coding sequence is TGCAGTGCTTTAAGAGCGGGCCTCTACAATGAGCAGTTCTTC. This encodes CSALRAGLYNEQFF.

Only a few counts were recorded for this clonotype. The chain employs TRBV12-3 or TRBV12-4 and TRBJ2-5, with 10 bases identical to TRBD1. V shed 9 bases and J 5 bases; nucleotides not matched to a gene: 12. There are 15 residues in the CDR3. The CDR3 loop is CASKTGGAPGETQYF. In DNA, the CDR3 is TGTGCCAGTAAGACAGGGGGCGCCCCGGGGGAGACCCAGTACTTC.

At least ten counts were recorded for this clonotype. The chain combines TRBV11-2 with TRBJ2-3; D remains ambiguous. This CDR3 region has 12 residues. Germline CDR1 SGHAT, CDR2 FQNNGV. The germline V and J ends were trimmed by 1 base and 5 bases, with 4 bases remaining between them. The CDR3 DNA reads TGTGCCAGCAGCTTAGGTAAAGATACGCAGTATTTT. It yields the protein CASSLGKDTQYF.

The chain has TRBV28 and TRBJ1-2; no reliable D call. Trimming stripped 5 bases from V and 5 bases from J, with 12 bases between. Germline V gene data show CDR1 as MDHEN and CDR2 as SYDVKM. This CDR3 comprises 13 residues. The CDR3: CASSREFRYGYTF. The CDR3 DNA follows: TGTGCCAGCAGTCGGGAGTTTCGTTATGGCTACACCTTC.

This chain connects TRBV19 to TRBJ2-3; 14 bases fit TRBD2. The germline CDR1 and CDR2 sequences are LNHDA and SQIVND (reference sequence). The CDR3 covers 16 residues. V lost 5 bases, J lost 1 base, and 2 bases stayed unmatched. The CDR3 bases are TGTGCCAGTAGTCGGGGACTAGCGGGGGGCACAGATACGCAGTATTTT. The encoded protein is CASSRGLAGGTDTQYF.

The chain joins TRBV28 to TRBJ2-7, with 9 bases aligning to TRBD2. Per the germline V gene, CDR1 is MDHEN and CDR2 is SYDVKM. Germline trimming cut 3 bases from V and 3 bases from J; bases unmatched to any gene: 3. The CDR3 runs 14 residues. The CDR3 sequence is CASSLTSGNYEQYF. The DNA for the CDR3 is TGTGCCAGCAGTTTGACTAGCGGAAACTACGAGCAGTACTTC.

The table lists this clonotype with many counts. The rearrangement joins TRBV2 to TRBJ1-4; weak D call: TRBD1 (5 bases). Trimming took off 7 bases at V and 0 bases at J, with 12 bases between the two ends. The CDR3 sequence is 15 residues long. Germline V gene sequence: CDR1 SNHLY, CDR2 FYNNEI. The CDR3 DNA reads TGTGCCAGCATTCCCAGGGCTGCAACTAATGAAAAACTGTTTTTT. Translating it yields CASIPRAATNEKLFF.